This T cell receptor (beta chain) was identified in a study of blood T cell repertoires in COVID-19. Here immunoSEQ multiplex PCR was the method, and the copy in TCRdb shows in-frame clones only, minus some. The table lists about 280,000 clones, around 80% of them singletons, with 5% in the top ten. Looked up from germline, CDR1 is SGHNT and CDR2 is YYREEE (reference sequence). CDR3 length: 17 residues. The V end was cut by 4 bases, the J end by 2 bases, with 19 bases between. Exposed study participants had met a COVID-19 case within 2 weeks before entry. The chain links TRBV5-4 to TRBJ2-1, with D possibly being TRBD2 (5 bases). This receptor was taken from a middle-aged man who had been exposed to COVID-19. The sample comprised PBMCs or T cells enriched from blood (not recorded which). CDR3 sequence reads: CASSPNPLATTYNEQFF. The CDR3 nucleotides are TGTGCCAGCAGCCCGAACCCGCTAGCCACCACCTACAATGAGCAGTTCTTC.